The 18 T cell receptor beta chains listed next were all sequenced from one sample in a study of T cells in localized non-small cell lung cancer (dated by TCRdb to the early 2020s). The library was prepared using the immunoSEQ multiplex PCR assay. In its TCRdb copy, this immuneACCESS table keeps in-frame sequences only and misses some clones. Where compared with another copy, unresolved V genes explain less than half of these, and the others have no known cause. This sample is represented by under 25,000 clones; roughly nine tenths of them were singletons. Of the sample, approximately 24% is held by the ten largest clones. The sample was PBMCs, taken before any cancer treatment. The receptor source for this set is a man aged 35 to 70 with stage II squamous cell lung carcinoma.

By sample fraction, this clone is large. This chain connects TRBV6-1 to TRBJ2-6; D uncertain. Germline V gene data show CDR1 as MNHNS and CDR2 as SASEGT. V was shortened by 2 bases and J by 2 bases, with 7 bases between the two germline ends. This CDR3 contains 15 residues. CDR3 amino acids: CASSETETGANVLTF. The CDR3 DNA reads as TGTGCCAGCAGTGAAACGGAAACTGGGGCCAACGTCCTGACTTTC.

Concerning this clone itself: Other DNA sequences of this sample code for an identical CDR3. This sequence joins TRBV11-2 and TRBJ2-1; 11 positions agree with TRBD2. Per the germline V gene, CDR1 is SGHAT and CDR2 is FQNNGV. The ends lost 5 bases at V and 4 bases at J; junction bases unmatched: 7. The CDR3 consists of 16 residues. In DNA form, the CDR3 reads TGTGCCAGCAGCCCCAGACTAGCGGGGATTTACAATGAGCAGTTCTTC. Its protein is CASSPRLAGIYNEQFF. The full variable domain, its missing parts supplied by reference TRBV11-2 and TRBJ2-1, is EAGVAQSPRYKIIEKRQSVAFWCNPISGHATLYWYQQILGQGPKLLIQFQNNGVVDDSQLPKDRFSAERLKGVDSTLKIQPAKLEDSAVYLCASSPRLAGIYNEQFFGPGTRLTVL.

This clone was picked up one time. The chain recombines TRBV29-1 with TRBJ1-1, with TRBD1 matching over 8 bases. Germline V gene lookup returns CDR1 SQVTM and CDR2 ANQGSEA. The V segment lost 7 bases and the J segment 2 bases; nucleotides outside the gene matches: 9. CDR3 size: 14 residues. In nucleotides, the CDR3 is TGCAGCGGACGTAGGACAGGGACTAACACTGAAGCTTTCTTT. Translating gives CSGRRTGTNTEAFF.

This clone was found once. The chain joins TRBV6-5 to TRBJ2-1, with 9 nucleotides matching TRBD1. The CDR3 has 15 residues. The V and J ends lost 4 bases and 7 bases, in that order; junction bases with no gene match: 8. Germline V CDR1 and CDR2: MNHEY, SVGAGI. The CDR3 spells CASSWTGEGKNEQFF. CDR3 DNA: TGTGCCAGCAGTTGGACAGGGGAGGGGAAAAATGAGCAGTTCTTC.

This clone came up once. The rearrangement joins TRBV27 to TRBJ2-2; TRBD1 might be the D (6 bases). Germline assignment: CDR1 MNHEY and CDR2 SMNVEV (reference sequence). The CDR3 runs 13 residues. Trimming left V 6 bases short and J 3 bases short, with 8 bases between. CDR3: CASSRGDTGELFF. In DNA form, the CDR3 reads TGTGCCAGCAGCAGGGGTGACACCGGGGAGCTGTTTTTT.

The V and J genes are TRBV27 and TRBJ2-7; 7 bases match TRBD2. CDR3 length: 17 residues. The germline CDR1 and CDR2 sequences are MNHEY and SMNVEV (reference sequence). V dropped 3 bases and J dropped 0; count of bases not matched to a gene: 11. In DNA, the CDR3 is TGTGCCAGCAGTTTTTCTCCCCCGCGGGGGTCCTCCTACGAGCAGTACTTC. Its translation: CASSFSPPRGSSYEQYF.

The chain links TRBV18 to TRBJ1-2; D is unresolved. V shed 3 bases and J shed 10 bases, with 3 bases lying between them. Germline assignment: CDR1 KGHSH and CDR2 LQKENI. The CDR3 is 9 amino acids. The CDR3 is CASSPFYTF. The CDR3 DNA reads TGTGCCAGCTCACCGTTCTACACCTTC.

This clone appeared a few times. The chain has TRBV27 and TRBJ1-3; D unresolved. Per the germline V gene, CDR1 is MNHEY and CDR2 is SMNVEV (reference sequence). Trimming took 3 bases from V and 4 from J, leaving 7 bases between them. The CDR3 runs 13 residues. The CDR3 DNA follows: TGTGCCAGCAGTTTGGGGTTCGGAAACACCATATATTTT. Translating it yields CASSLGFGNTIYF.

This clone was seen once. The rearrangement joins TRBV21-1 to TRBJ1-2; the DNA was not compared with TRBD1, the D call given in the table. TRBV21-1 is assigned pseudogene status. The CDR3 length is 15 residues. CDR3: CASSSCYRKTYGYTF. The DNA for the CDR3 is TGTGCCAGCAGCAGCTGCTACAGAAAGACCTATGGCTACACCTTC.

V and J are TRBV7-2 and TRBJ1-6; D ambiguous. V was trimmed by 5 bases and J by 8 bases, leaving 16 bases between them. The CDR3 sequence is 15 residues long. Germline CDR1 and CDR2: SGHTA and FQGNSA. The CDR3: CASSQNRIGDSPLHF. The CDR3 DNA is TGTGCCAGCAGCCAAAACAGAATCGGAGATTCACCCCTCCACTTT.

With regard to this clone: At one end, the junction sequence differs from germline, possibly due to a read error. The genes are TRBV7-9 and TRBJ2-6, with 7 bases lining up with TRBD1. Germline V gene lookup returns CDR1 SEHNR and CDR2 FQNEAQ (reference sequence). CDR3 length: 15 residues. This CDR3 reads CASSLGTAGANVLTF. The CDR3 nucleotides read TGTGCCAGCAGTTTAGGGACAGCTGGGGCCAACGTCCTGACTTTC.

The chain links TRBV2 to TRBJ2-7, with D maybe TRBD1 (6 bases). The CDR3 contains 15 residues. Germline assignment: CDR1 SNHLY and CDR2 FYNNEI. Between the trimmed V and J ends, which lost 4 bases and 2 bases, there was a span of 15 bases. The chain's CDR3 is CASSVEAGDPYEQYF. The DNA for the CDR3 is TGTGCCAGCAGTGTGGAGGCAGGGGATCCCTACGAGCAGTACTTC.

The V and J genes are TRBV6-6 and TRBJ1-5; D remains unclear. V lost 2 bases, J lost 3 bases, and 11 bases lay in between. The germline V gene has CDR1 MNHNY and CDR2 SVGAGI (reference sequence). The CDR3 runs to 15 residues. As DNA, the CDR3 is TGTGCCAGCAGTTACCCCATACAGTTCAATCAGCCCCAGCATTTT. This encodes CASSYPIQFNQPQHF.

V and J are TRBV9 and TRBJ2-7; D is ambiguous. This CDR3 region has 14 residues. Trimming took 4 bases from V and 5 from J, leaving 16 bases between them. Germline loops: CDR1 SGDLS, CDR2 YYNGEE. CDR3 sequence: CASSPGRKRNEQYF. The CDR3 DNA sequence: TGTGCCAGCAGCCCAGGACGGAAACGGAACGAGCAGTACTTC.

The chain has TRBV4-1 and TRBJ2-2; 11 bases map to TRBD2. CDR3 size: 17 residues. With V trimmed by 3 bases and J by 6 bases, 9 bases remained unmatched. Looked up from germline, CDR1 is MGHRA and CDR2 is YSYEKL. The CDR3 here is CASSHHSGGAAAGELFF. The CDR3 region has the DNA TGCGCCAGCAGCCACCATAGCGGGGGGGCAGCGGCCGGGGAGCTGTTTTTT.

The V and J genes are TRBV7-2 and TRBJ1-1, with no clear D. The V end lost 2 bases, the J end lost 1 base, and 14 bases lay between the germline ends. Germline V CDR1 and CDR2: SGHTA, FQGNSA. The CDR3 is made up of 16 amino acids. Here the CDR3 DNA reads TGTGCCAGCAGCTTATGGGCTGGCAGAAAGAACACTGAAGCTTTCTTT. This codes for CASSLWAGRKNTEAFF.

The chain is built from TRBV2 and TRBJ1-1; D is unresolved. This CDR3 has 12 residues. Per germline, CDR1 SNHLY and CDR2 FYNNEI. V shed 7 bases and J shed 3 bases, with 9 bases lying between them. DNA of the CDR3: TGTGCCAGCAAAGGCCCTGACACTGAAGCTTTCTTT. Translation gives CASKGPDTEAFF.

The rearrangement links TRBV10-3 to TRBJ2-5; no clear D. Germline CDR1 and CDR2: ENHRY and SYGVKD. CDR3 size: 14 residues. Trimming left V 10 bases short and J 2 bases short, with 17 bases between. This CDR3 is CATRGWGIQETQYF. The CDR3 region has the DNA TGTGCCACCAGAGGTTGGGGAATACAAGAGACCCAGTACTTC.